The 4 T cell receptor beta chains below all came from one sample that was sequenced in a study of response to subunit inactivated influenza vaccine. TCRdb processed the RT-PCR reads anew with MiXCR; each CDR3 protein has one entry. The repertoire holds roughly 550,000 distinct CDR3 sequences, with roughly a quarter as singletons. The same sample was also studied in work on T cells expressing NK-cell markers. As that report states: The cDNA for TCR beta came from 5'RACE template switching with UMIs.

Here the sequenced sample was CD4+ T cells sorted from PBMCs, taken 12 days after vaccination. These receptors all come from a man aged 45 to 65 who received an inactivated influenza vaccine.

The chain is built from TRBV4-2 and TRBJ1-1; 8 bases agree with TRBD1. Looked up from germline, CDR1 is LGHNA and CDR2 is YNFKEQ. The trim removed 4 bases at V and 7 bases at J, leaving 14 bases unmatched. This CDR3 is 16 amino acids long. In DNA, the CDR3 is TGTGCCAGCAGCCCAGTCTCAGGGGGCACTAGTAATGAAGCTTTCTTT. Residues: CASSPVSGGTSNEAFF.

This chain uses TRBV9 with TRBJ2-1; 9 bases agree with TRBD2. The CDR3 consists of 15 residues. The germline V gene encodes CDR1 SGDLS and CDR2 YYNGEE. The J segment lost 3 bases and the V segment lost 6 bases, leaving 7 bases of the junction unmatched. The CDR3 loop reads CASTVSSGNYNEQFF. DNA for the CDR3: TGTGCCAGCACCGTCTCTAGCGGGAACTACAATGAGCAGTTCTTC.

This chain connects TRBV5-1 to TRBJ2-2, with TRBD2 identical over 13 bases. The V and J ends lost 5 bases and 4 bases, in that order; junction bases with no gene match: 11. There are 18 residues in the CDR3. CDR1 and CDR2 (germline): SGHRS, YFSETQ. The CDR3 DNA is TGCGCCAGCAGATCTAGACTAGCGGGAGGACCCAGCACCGGGGAGCTGTTTTTT. Translated, it gives CASRSRLAGGPSTGELFF.

This clonotype was seen a few times. This chain connects TRBV20-1 to TRBJ2-3; the match to TRBD2 covers 10 bases. Germline CDR1 and CDR2: DFQATT and SNEGSKA (reference sequence). The CDR3 extends over 16 amino acids. V was pared by 3 bases and J by 3 bases, with 9 bases of the junction left unmatched. The chain's CDR3 is CSASPLAGDQTDTQYF. The CDR3 region has the DNA TGCAGTGCTAGTCCCCTAGCGGGAGACCAAACAGATACGCAGTATTTT.